Each of the 21 T cell receptor beta chains below was sequenced from the same sample in a study of T cell responses to AZD1222 COVID-19 vaccine. The data were produced by immunoSEQ multiplex PCR, yet TCRdb's version contains in-frame clones alone and is incomplete. The sample holds under 120,000 clones; 70% to 90% are singletons and the top ten take less than 2.5%. The source material was peripheral blood, sampled 28 days after the second AZD1222 dose. Source of these receptors: an adult who received the AZD1222 COVID-19 vaccine.

CDR3 in DNA: TGCAGCGTTGAAGGGCTAGCGGCCTCCCGTGCGACGCAGTATTTT. Protein sequence: CSVEGLAASRATQYF. The rearrangement uses TRBV29-1 and TRBJ2-3; 7 bases are shared with TRBD2. Trimming removed 1 base from V and 9 bases from J; junction bases left unmatched: 13. The CDR3 is 15 amino acids. In germline, CDR1 is SQVTM, CDR2 ANQGSEA.

The rearrangement links TRBV9 to TRBJ2-1, with 7 positions matching TRBD2. The germline V gene has CDR1 SGDLS and CDR2 YYNGEE. V was pared by 0 bases and J by 6 bases, with 0 bases of the junction left unmatched. The CDR3 runs to 13 residues. The CDR3 here is CASSVAGGNEQFF. The CDR3 nucleotides read TGTGCCAGCAGCGTAGCGGGGGGCAATGAGCAGTTCTTC.

This clone was seen a handful of times. The rearrangement links TRBV30 to TRBJ1-1; D ambiguous. CDR3 length equals 13 residues. Germline CDR1 and CDR2: GTSNPN and SVGIG (reference sequence). V was clipped by 1 base and J by 1 base, with 7 bases between them. CDR3: CAWSGLGNTEAFF. In DNA, the CDR3 is TGTGCCTGGAGTGGTCTAGGGAACACTGAAGCTTTCTTT.

The genes are TRBV6-5 and TRBJ1-2; 9 nucleotides align to TRBD1. With 6 bases clipped from V and 10 bases from J, the junction kept 6 bases outside the gene matches. In germline, CDR1 is MNHEY, CDR2 SVGAGI. This CDR3 has 12 residues. The CDR3 nucleotides read TGTGCCAGCAGGCAGACAGGGGGAAACTACACCTTC. Translated: CASRQTGGNYTF.

This clone was found a few times. This rearrangement joins TRBV9 to TRBJ2-1; D may be TRBD1 or TRBD2 (5 bases each). V lost 3 bases and J 9 bases, leaving 16 bases between the germline ends. The germline V gene has CDR1 SGDLS and CDR2 YYNGEE. The CDR3 loop spans 14 amino acids. Here the CDR3 reads CASSGGIGWGEQFF. DNA for the CDR3: TGTGCCAGCAGCGGGGGGATTGGATGGGGTGAGCAGTTCTTC.

Only one count was recorded for this clone. The genes are TRBV9 and TRBJ2-7; possible D gene TRBD2, 6 bases. The CDR3 loop spans 17 amino acids. V was shortened by 0 bases and J by 5 bases, with 21 bases between the two germline ends. Germline V gives CDR1 SGDLS, CDR2 YYNGEE. The CDR3: CASSVVGGLTGVDEQYF. The CDR3 DNA is TGTGCCAGCAGCGTAGTCGGGGGATTAACGGGAGTCGACGAGCAGTACTTC.

The chain joins TRBV5-1 to TRBJ1-1, with 10 nucleotides matching TRBD1. The trim removed 4 bases at V and 4 bases at J, leaving 4 bases unmatched. This CDR3 contains 14 residues. Germline assignment: CDR1 SGHRS and CDR2 YFSETQ. The CDR3 DNA reads as TGCGCCAGCAGCGGGACAGGGGTGCCCACTGAAGCTTTCTTT. Translated, it gives CASSGTGVPTEAFF.

The rearrangement joins TRBV5-4 to TRBJ1-2; D unresolved. Trimming took 4 bases from V and 6 from J, leaving 10 bases between them. This CDR3 is 12 amino acids long. The germline V gene encodes CDR1 SGHNT and CDR2 YYREEE (reference sequence). The DNA of the CDR3 is TGTGCCAGCAGCCGAGACACGAATGGCTACACCTTC. Encoded protein: CASSRDTNGYTF.

The rearrangement links TRBV7-2 to TRBJ1-2; no definite D call. Looked up from germline, CDR1 is SGHTA and CDR2 is FQGNSA. This CDR3 has 16 amino acids. The germline V and J ends were trimmed by 1 base and 2 bases, with 14 bases remaining between them. CDR3 region: CASSLDSRAVNYGYTF. The CDR3 bases are TGTGCCAGCAGCTTAGACTCCCGGGCAGTCAACTATGGCTACACCTTC. Supplemented by reference TRBV7-2 and TRBJ1-2, the full variable domain reads GAGVSQSPSNKVTEKGKDVELRCDPISGHTALYWYRQSLGQGLEFLIYFQGNSAPDKSGLPSDRFSAERTGGSVSTLTIQRTQQEDSAVYLCASSLDSRAVNYGYTFGSGTRLTVV.

The rearrangement links TRBV27 to TRBJ1-2; D might be TRBD1 (6 bases). The CDR3 has 15 residues. The V gene lost 5 bases and the J gene lost 0 bases, with 13 bases spanning the gap. Germline V lookup: CDR1 MNHEY, CDR2 SMNVEV (reference sequence). The CDR3 loop is CASSPGTLTNYGYTF. The CDR3 DNA reads TGTGCCAGCAGTCCAGGGACACTGACTAACTATGGCTACACCTTC.

J is TRBJ1-2 and V is TRBV27, with TRBD1 identical over 7 bases. The CDR3 is 14 amino acids. In germline, CDR1 is MNHEY, CDR2 SMNVEV (reference sequence). After removal of 3 bases from V and 7 bases from J, the junction contained 8 bases not matched to a gene. The CDR3 bases are TGTGCCAGCAGTTTTGACAGGGCAATTGGTGGCTACACCTTC. The encoded protein is CASSFDRAIGGYTF.

The gene calls are TRBV5-1 and TRBJ1-4; the D gene is possibly TRBD1 (6 bases). Germline CDR1 SGHRS, CDR2 YFSETQ. CDR3 size: 17 residues. With 3 bases removed from V and 4 bases from J, the gap between germline ends came to 19 bases. Here the CDR3 DNA reads TGCGCCAGCAGCTCCAGGGACACCGGGGTCCTTAATGAAAAACTGTTTTTT. Residues: CASSSRDTGVLNEKLFF.

The rearrangement links TRBV9 to TRBJ2-7, with D possibly TRBD2 on 5 matching bases. The ends were cut back, 2 bases at V and 0 bases at J, with 9 bases in the middle. The CDR3 spans 14 residues. Per germline, CDR1 SGDLS and CDR2 YYNGEE. The CDR3 nucleotides are TGTGCCAGCAGCGTCGGAGGTAACTCCTACGAGCAGTACTTC. As protein: CASSVGGNSYEQYF.

The V and J genes are TRBV19 and TRBJ1-5, with 10 bases matching TRBD1. Germline V gives CDR1 LNHDA, CDR2 SQIVND (reference sequence). CDR3 size: 16 residues. V lost 2 bases to trimming and J lost 4 bases; unmatched junction nucleotides: 5. CDR3 protein: CASSIRDRGRNQPQHF. The CDR3 nucleotides read TGTGCCAGTAGTATAAGGGACAGGGGAAGAAATCAGCCCCAGCATTTT.

This clone was found a few times. The DNA of the CDR3 is TGCAGCGCCGAGGGTTGGGCTGGAAACACCATATATTTT. It codes for CSAEGWAGNTIYF. This rearrangement joins TRBV29-1 to TRBJ1-3; D is ambiguous. Trimming took 7 bases from V and 2 from J, leaving 12 bases between them. CDR1 and CDR2 (germline): SQVTM, ANQGSEA. The CDR3 extends over 13 amino acids.

This clone was seen a handful of times. CDR3 DNA sequence: TGTGCCAGCAGTTTATGGCAGGGCCCCGCTGAAGCTTTCTTT. Amino acids: CASSLWQGPAEAFF. V gene TRBV27 combines with J gene TRBJ1-1; D might be TRBD1 (5 bases). CDR1 MNHEY and CDR2 SMNVEV come from the germline V gene (reference sequence). Trimming pared 1 base from V and 6 bases from J, leaving 12 bases between. This CDR3 is 14 amino acids long.

The chain links TRBV4-3 to TRBJ2-1; 16 bases fit TRBD2. This CDR3 spans 20 amino acids. Germline V gives CDR1 LGHNA, CDR2 YSLEER. J lost 7 bases, V lost 2 bases, and 14 bases had no gene match. DNA of the CDR3: TGCGCCAGCAGCCAAAGCGCGCCGGGACTAGCGGGAGGGCCTGGGAATGAGCAGTTCTTC. Its protein product is CASSQSAPGLAGGPGNEQFF.

CDR3 protein: CASSTGLTFSTDTQYF. As DNA, the CDR3 is TGTGCCAGCAGCACGGGACTAACCTTTAGCACAGATACGCAGTATTTT. V gene TRBV9 combines with J gene TRBJ2-3, with 7 bases fitting TRBD2. CDR1 and CDR2 from the germline V gene are SGDLS and YYNGEE. The CDR3 is 16 residues long. The V segment lost 4 bases and the J segment 0 bases; nucleotides outside the gene matches: 8. Filled out from reference TRBV9 and TRBJ2-3, the complete variable domain reads DSGVTQTPKHLITATGQRVTLRCSPRSGDLSVYWYQQSLDQGLQFLIQYYNGEERAKGNILERFSAQQFPDLHSELNLSSLELGDSALYFCASSTGLTFSTDTQYFGPGTRLTVL.

This clone was observed a handful of times. This chain links TRBV30 with TRBJ1-2, with no clear D. The CDR3 is 15 residues long. The germline V gene encodes CDR1 GTSNPN and CDR2 SVGIG (reference sequence). V was cut by 4 bases and J by 0 bases, with 15 bases left in between. CDR3 in amino acids: CAWTNVVTANYGYTF. CDR3 coding DNA: TGTGCCTGGACGAACGTGGTCACAGCTAACTATGGCTACACCTTC. Combining the CDR3 with reference TRBV30 and TRBJ1-2 gives the whole variable domain SQTIHQWPATLVQPVGSPLSLECTVEGTSNPNLYWYRQAAGRGLQLLFYSVGIGQISSEVPQNLSASRPQDRQFILSSKKLLLSDSGFYLCAWTNVVTANYGYTFGSGTRLTVV.

The V call is TRBV6-5, the J call TRBJ1-3; 7 bases align to TRBD1. Trimming at V came to 6 bases and at J to 2 bases, leaving 1 base not matched to a gene. The length of the CDR3 is 13 residues. CDR1 is MNHEY, CDR2 SVGAGI, per germline. The CDR3, as DNA: TGTGCCAGCAGCACAGGGGCTGGAAACACCATATATTTT. As protein: CASSTGAGNTIYF.

A single count supports this clone. CDR3 nucleotide sequence: TGTGCCAGCAGCTCTATAGCGGGAGAAGAGACCCAGTACTTC. Translation: CASSSIAGEETQYF. V is TRBV5-4 and J is TRBJ2-5, with 9 nucleotides matching TRBD2. The length of the CDR3 is 14 residues. J gave up 3 bases and V 3 bases, and 3 bases lay outside the gene matches. The germline V gene encodes CDR1 SGHNT and CDR2 YYREEE (reference sequence). The variable domain in full, completed from reference TRBV5-4 and TRBJ2-5, reads ETGVTQSPTHLIKTRGQQVTLRCSSQSGHNTVSWYQQALGQGPQFIFQYYREEENGRGNFPPRFSGLQFPNYSSELNVNALELDDSALYLCASSSIAGEETQYFGPGTRLLVL.